Below are 17 T cell receptor beta chains sequenced from a single sample in a study of blood T cell repertoires in COVID-19. Produced via immunoSEQ multiplex PCR; TCRdb's table is partial and in-frame only. The sample has some 120,000 clones, about 80% seen once. The sequenced sample was peripheral blood. The receptors were gathered from a human donor in a cohort sampled during active COVID-19.

This clone was counted a few times. This chain links TRBV12-3 or TRBV12-4 with TRBJ1-1, with 8 nucleotides matching TRBD1. This CDR3 comprises 12 residues. Unmatched junction bases numbered 5, after V lost 4 bases and J lost 10 bases. CDR3 in amino acids: CASSSPGTGAFF. The CDR3 DNA follows: TGTGCCAGCAGTTCCCCCGGGACAGGAGCTTTCTTT.

This chain links TRBV6-5 with TRBJ1-1, with TRBD1 matching over 9 bases. V was pared by 0 bases and J by 7 bases, with 6 bases of the junction left unmatched. Germline V CDR1 and CDR2: MNHEY, SVGAGI. The CDR3 totals 15 residues. The CDR3 DNA reads TGTGCCAGCAGTTACTCGGGACAGGGTGGAGGTGAAGCTTTCTTT. As protein: CASSYSGQGGGEAFF.

The V and J genes are TRBV5-1 and TRBJ1-3, with D perhaps matching TRBD1 (6 bases). Germline CDR1 is SGHRS and CDR2 is YFSETQ. V was clipped by 0 bases and J by 0 bases, with 19 bases between them. CDR3 length: 19 residues. The CDR3 sequence: CASSLDHTGTLSSGNTIYF. DNA of the CDR3: TGCGCCAGCAGCTTGGATCATACAGGGACGCTTAGCTCTGGAAACACCATATATTTT.

This clone was counted once. The chain links TRBV14 to TRBJ1-2, with 7 bases that match TRBD1. V shed 2 bases, J shed 5 bases, and the junction held 2 bases outside the gene matches. The CDR3 contains 13 residues. Germline V gene lookup returns CDR1 SGHDN and CDR2 FVKESK. The CDR3 nucleotides read TGTGCCAGCAGCCAAAACAGGGGATATGGCTACACCTTC. Residues: CASSQNRGYGYTF.

In its sample, this clone was seen once. The chain carries TRBV3-1 (or the pseudogene TRBV3-2) and TRBJ2-3, with D tentatively TRBD2 (5 bases). V shed 0 bases and J shed 11 bases, with 12 bases lying between them. Looked up from germline, CDR1 is LGHDT and CDR2 is YNNKEL (reference sequence). The CDR3 contains 13 residues. CDR3 DNA: TGTGCCAGCAGCCAAGATCTTGGTGGAGGGCAGTATTTT. This sequence encodes CASSQDLGGGQYF.

This chain uses TRBV11-3 with TRBJ2-1, with TRBD2 matching 7 bases. V gave up 5 bases and J gave up 5 bases; unmatched junction bases: 9. There are 15 residues in the CDR3. The germline V gene encodes CDR1 SGHNT and CDR2 YENEEA. The CDR3 is CASSLSGIPDNEQFF. For the CDR3, the DNA is TGTGCCAGCAGCCTCAGCGGGATTCCCGACAATGAGCAGTTCTTC.

The J gene is TRBJ1-4, the V gene TRBV2; TRBD1 is a possible D gene (6 bases). Germline values: CDR1 SNHLY, CDR2 FYNNEI. The V end was cut by 4 bases, the J end by 5 bases, with 14 bases between. The CDR3 extends over 15 amino acids. CDR3 nucleotides: TGTGCCAGCAGTGCTTCAACAGGGCGGAATGAAAAACTGTTTTTT. This sequence encodes CASSASTGRNEKLFF. The whole variable domain, filled in from reference TRBV2 and TRBJ1-4, reads EPEVTQTPSHQVTQMGQEVILRCVPISNHLYFYWYRQILGQKVEFLVSFYNNEISEKSEIFDDQFSVERPDGSNFTLKIRSTKLEDSAMYFCASSASTGRNEKLFFGSGTQLSVL.

This clone came up a few times. The chain is built from TRBV7-8 and TRBJ2-1; no definite D call. Germline CDR1 reads SGHVS; CDR2 reads FQNEAQ. The CDR3 has 13 residues. Trimming removed 1 base at V and 7 bases at J, with 8 bases between. The CDR3 reads CASSLDPSNEQFF. In DNA form, the CDR3 reads TGTGCCAGCAGCTTAGATCCTAGTAATGAGCAGTTCTTC.

The chain's CDR3 is CASSLAYGGVDREYEQYF. Here the CDR3 DNA reads TGTGCCAGCAGTTTAGCCTACGGAGGTGTCGACAGGGAATACGAGCAGTACTTC. The chain carries TRBV27 and TRBJ2-7; 7 bases line up with TRBD1. The germline V gene has CDR1 MNHEY and CDR2 SMNVEV (reference sequence). The CDR3 consists of 18 residues. Trimming removed 2 bases from V and 4 bases from J; junction bases left unmatched: 17.

The chain employs TRBV25-1 and TRBJ2-5, with 7 bases identical to TRBD2. Germline CDR1 reads MGHDK; CDR2 reads SYGVNS. V lost 4 bases to trimming and J lost 0 bases; unmatched junction nucleotides: 11. This CDR3 region has 17 residues. This chain's CDR3 is CASSALSGGLYQETQYF. DNA for the CDR3: TGTGCCAGCAGTGCACTATCGGGGGGATTGTACCAAGAGACCCAGTACTTC. The full variable domain, completed using reference TRBV25-1 and TRBJ2-5, is EADIYQTPRYLVIGTGKKITLECSQTMGHDKMYWYQQDPGMELHLIHYSYGVNSTEKGDLSSESTVSRIRTEHFPLTLESARPSHTSQYLCASSALSGGLYQETQYFGPGTRLLVL.

The CDR3 nucleotides are TGTGCCAGCAGCTTAGTTGGAGAAAGGACAGTTAAGGAGACCCAGTACTTC. It encodes CASSLVGERTVKETQYF. The J gene is TRBJ2-5, the V gene TRBV11-2; maybe TRBD1 (6 bases). Trimming removed 1 base from V and 5 bases from J, with 20 bases in between. The germline V gene has CDR1 SGHAT and CDR2 FQNNGV. CDR3 size: 17 residues.

The gene calls are TRBV12-3 or TRBV12-4 and TRBJ2-4, with 7 bases lining up with TRBD1. Trimming cost V 9 bases and J 3 bases; bases outside gene matches: 5. This CDR3 is 13 amino acids long. The CDR3 reads CASLDRDKNIQYF. The DNA for the CDR3 is TGTGCCAGTTTAGACAGGGACAAAAACATTCAGTACTTC.

This rearrangement joins TRBV9 to TRBJ2-7; maybe TRBD2 (6 bases). Trimming left V 4 bases short and J 0 bases short, with 14 bases between. The CDR3 is made up of 15 amino acids. Germline CDR1 and CDR2: SGDLS and YYNGEE. The CDR3 nucleotides are TGTGCCAGCAGCCCCGGCGGGGCAAGCTCCTACGAGCAGTACTTC. Its protein product is CASSPGGASSYEQYF.

This chain links TRBV5-4 with TRBJ1-1; no clear D. The CDR3 is 15 amino acids. The germline V gene has CDR1 SGHNT and CDR2 YYREEE (reference sequence). Trimming took 0 bases from V and 11 from J, leaving 20 bases between them. The CDR3 coding sequence is TGTGCCAGCAGCTTGGGACCTAATACCTTAGAGGAGGCTTTCTTT. This gives the protein CASSLGPNTLEEAFF.

The genes are TRBV5-5 and TRBJ2-7, with D unclear. CDR1 and CDR2 from the germline V gene are SGHKS and YYEKEE (reference sequence). This CDR3 contains 11 residues. V was cut by 4 bases and J by 7 bases, with 9 bases left in between. CDR3 in DNA: TGTGCCAGCAGCGCAGACACGGAGCAGTACTTC. This codes for CASSADTEQYF.

The chain employs TRBV6-1 and TRBJ1-2; D remains unclear. The V gene lost 1 base and the J gene lost 5 bases, with 8 bases spanning the gap. Germline CDR1 is MNHNS and CDR2 is SASEGT. The CDR3 runs 13 residues. Here the CDR3 reads CASSEVGGYGYTF. The CDR3 region has the DNA TGTGCCAGCAGTGAAGTAGGAGGATATGGCTACACCTTC.

The V and J genes are TRBV7-9 and TRBJ2-1, with D unresolved. CDR1 and CDR2 from the germline V gene are SEHNR and FQNEAQ (reference sequence). The CDR3 spans 13 residues. The V and J ends lost 1 base and 5 bases respectively, with 6 bases between them. CDR3 region: CASSLGTNNEQFF. The CDR3 DNA reads as TGTGCCAGCAGCTTAGGAACAAACAATGAGCAGTTCTTC.